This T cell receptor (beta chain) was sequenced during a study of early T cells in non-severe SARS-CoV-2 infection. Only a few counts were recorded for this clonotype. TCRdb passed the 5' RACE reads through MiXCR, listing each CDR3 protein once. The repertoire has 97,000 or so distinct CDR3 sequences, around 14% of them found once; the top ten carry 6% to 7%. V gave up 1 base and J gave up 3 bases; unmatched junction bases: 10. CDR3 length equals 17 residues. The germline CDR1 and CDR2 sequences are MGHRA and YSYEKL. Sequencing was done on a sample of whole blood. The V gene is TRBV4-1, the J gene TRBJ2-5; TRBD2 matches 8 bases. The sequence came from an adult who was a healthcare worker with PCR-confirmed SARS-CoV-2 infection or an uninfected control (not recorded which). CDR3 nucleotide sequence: TGCGCCAGCAGCCAAGTCGGCGGGGGGCGCGGGGAAGAGACCCAGTACTTC. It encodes CASSQVGGGRGEETQYF.